The T cell receptor (beta chain) under discussion was sequenced for a study of T cell changes during pregnancy in multiple sclerosis. Assay: immunoSEQ multiplex PCR; the TCRdb copy retains only in-frame clones and omits some. The sample lists 17,000 or so clones, approximately 84% occurring once. The V end lost 0 bases, the J end lost 3 bases, and 14 bases lay between the germline ends. The CDR3 length is 16 residues. The sequencing here drew on CD8+ T cells from peripheral blood mononuclear cells, taken in the third trimester of pregnancy. This rearrangement joins TRBV23-1 to TRBJ1-1, with a weak D call TRBD1 (5 bases). TRBV23-1 is recorded as an ORF, its role being uncertain. This TCR derives from a female donor in good health, enrolled as a control in a pregnancy study. The CDR3, as DNA: TGCGCCAGCAGTCAATCCAAAGGGGCCAGGGACACTGAAGCTTTCTTT. It yields the protein CASSQSKGARDTEAFF.